This TCR beta chain was sequenced during a study of blood T cell repertoires in COVID-19 (dated by TCRdb to 2018 to 2020). In the study overall: Samples from collaborators originated in the United States, Italy and Spain and spanned both the acute and convalescent phases of COVID-19. The material from the prospective study consisted of cDNA or gDNA derived from T cells, B-cell-depleted T cells, or PBMCs. Deeply sampled blood TCRbeta repertoires from subjects exposed to, actively infected with, or recovered from COVID-19 were included in the dataset. The repertoires were released in a freely available public database intended as a resource for research on the immune response to SARS-CoV-2. The samples were drawn from two sources: the first 160 participants of the ongoing ImmuneRACE study, and 950 to 1,500 subjects contributed by 6 global collaborators. A de-identified subject ID, COVID-19 status, age in years and sex were almost always included in the sample metadata. Where available, HLA class I and class II types were taken from metadata supplied by the sample provider and were not determined by assay-based typing. General findings and caveats noted by the study authors: The quantity of clinical and demographic metadata differed by source and by participant and was supplied without curation.

Concerning this clone itself: Its recognized antigen is unknown. One base away there is no much larger clone; base qualities are not given.

From a lookup of the germline V gene (reference sequence), CDR1 and CDR2 are SEHNR and FQNEAQ. CDR3 length: 14 amino acids, cysteine to phenylalanine. Left in the record is the CDR3 DNA by itself, 42 bases read in frame from the first base. The junction shows trimming of 5 bases on V and 1 base on J, plus 12 bases between the germline ends. The immunoSEQ Assay, a bias-controlled multiplex PCR, was used to amplify TCRbeta CDR3 regions from genomic DNA. In the paper's pipeline: Within the assay, amplification of reference gene primers was used to estimate how many nucleated cells each sample contained. To quantify the absolute abundance of each unique TCRbeta CDR3 rearrangement, sequence reads were collapsed and filtered. For each sample, productive Simpson clonality was calculated as the square root of Simpson's diversity index across productive rearrangements. The immuneACCESS repertoire file appears here via TCRdb, limited to in-frame rearrangements. These files lack a portion of the clones; in checked studies, under half of the deficit traces to unresolved V genes, and the cause of the others is not known. V and J calls and clone size come straight from that table; D and trimming were deduced from the DNA. The sample has over 85,000 clones on record, about nine tenths of them singletons. More than 5% of the sample lies in the top ten.

At one collaborating source in Seattle, patients were enrolled during active infection and were followed longitudinally through the course of disease. Each collaborating institution followed its own protocols to collect whole blood in K2EDTA tubes. For TCRbeta analysis, collaborators shipped samples in one of three forms: frozen whole blood, isolated PBMCs, or DNA extracted from either of those sample types. The chain couples TRBV7-9 to TRBJ2-7; a tentative D match to TRBD2 spans 6 bases. Sequenced sample: peripheral blood. The sequence came from a woman aged 50 to 60 with COVID-19, enrolled during active disease. At the DNA level, the sequence is TGTGCCAGCAGCCCGGTGGGGGGTTCCTACGAGCAGTACTTC. This codes for CASSPVGGSYEQYF.